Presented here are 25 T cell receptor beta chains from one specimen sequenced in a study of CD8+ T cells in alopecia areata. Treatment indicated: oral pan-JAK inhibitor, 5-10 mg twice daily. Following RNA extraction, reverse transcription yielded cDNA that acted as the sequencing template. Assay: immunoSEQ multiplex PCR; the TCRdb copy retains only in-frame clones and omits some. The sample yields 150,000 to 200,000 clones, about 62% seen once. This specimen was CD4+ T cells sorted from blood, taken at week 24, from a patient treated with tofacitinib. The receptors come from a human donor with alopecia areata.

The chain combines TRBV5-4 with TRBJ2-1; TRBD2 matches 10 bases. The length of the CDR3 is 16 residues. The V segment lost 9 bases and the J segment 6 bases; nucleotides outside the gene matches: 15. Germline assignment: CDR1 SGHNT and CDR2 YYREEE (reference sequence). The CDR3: CATEGGGTSVSNEQFF. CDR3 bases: TGTGCCACCGAGGGGGGTGGGACTAGCGTTTCCAATGAGCAGTTCTTC. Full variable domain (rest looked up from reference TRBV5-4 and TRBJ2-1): ETGVTQSPTHLIKTRGQQVTLRCSSQSGHNTVSWYQQALGQGPQFIFQYYREEENGRGNFPPRFSGLQFPNYSSELNVNALELDDSALYLCATEGGGTSVSNEQFFGPGTRLTVL.

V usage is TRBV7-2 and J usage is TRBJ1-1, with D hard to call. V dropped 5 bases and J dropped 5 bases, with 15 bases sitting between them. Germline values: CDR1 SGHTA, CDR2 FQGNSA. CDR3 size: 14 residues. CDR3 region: CASSPSRVETEAFF. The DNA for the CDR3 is TGTGCCAGCAGCCCCTCTCGGGTGGAGACTGAAGCTTTCTTT.

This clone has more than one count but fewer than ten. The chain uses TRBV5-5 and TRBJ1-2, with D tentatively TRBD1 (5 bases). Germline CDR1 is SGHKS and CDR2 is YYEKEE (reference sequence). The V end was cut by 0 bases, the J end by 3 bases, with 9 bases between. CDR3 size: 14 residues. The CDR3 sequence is CASSLEGDDYGYTF. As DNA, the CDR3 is TGTGCCAGCAGCTTGGAAGGGGACGACTATGGCTACACCTTC.

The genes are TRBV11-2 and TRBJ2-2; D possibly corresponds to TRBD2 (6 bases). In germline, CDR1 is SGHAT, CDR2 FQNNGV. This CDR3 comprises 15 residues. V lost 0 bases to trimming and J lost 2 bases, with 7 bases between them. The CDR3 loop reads CASSLDGRNTGELFF. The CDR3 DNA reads TGTGCCAGCAGCTTAGACGGGAGAAACACCGGGGAGCTGTTTTTT.

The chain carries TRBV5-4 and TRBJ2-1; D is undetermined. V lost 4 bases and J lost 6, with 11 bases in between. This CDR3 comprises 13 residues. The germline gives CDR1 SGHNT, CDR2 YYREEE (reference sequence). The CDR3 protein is CASSLDQVNEQFF. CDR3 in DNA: TGTGCCAGCAGCCTGGATCAGGTCAATGAGCAGTTCTTC. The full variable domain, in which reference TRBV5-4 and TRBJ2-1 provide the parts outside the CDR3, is ETGVTQSPTHLIKTRGQQVTLRCSSQSGHNTVSWYQQALGQGPQFIFQYYREEENGRGNFPPRFSGLQFPNYSSELNVNALELDDSALYLCASSLDQVNEQFFGPGTRLTVL.

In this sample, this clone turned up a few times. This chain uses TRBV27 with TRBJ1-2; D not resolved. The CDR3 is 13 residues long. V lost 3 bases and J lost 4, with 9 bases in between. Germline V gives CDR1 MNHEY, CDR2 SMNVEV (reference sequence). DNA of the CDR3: TGTGCCAGCAGTTTCCGATCGAGCTATGGCTACACCTTC. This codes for CASSFRSSYGYTF.

As DNA, the CDR3 is TGTGCCTGGAGTACAGGGGGCAGCAATCAGCCCCAGCATTTT. It codes for CAWSTGGSNQPQHF. This chain connects TRBV30 to TRBJ1-5; 9 bases map to TRBD1. Germline V gives CDR1 GTSNPN, CDR2 SVGIG (reference sequence). The CDR3 consists of 14 residues. V lost 2 bases and J lost 1; bases outside the gene matches: 0.

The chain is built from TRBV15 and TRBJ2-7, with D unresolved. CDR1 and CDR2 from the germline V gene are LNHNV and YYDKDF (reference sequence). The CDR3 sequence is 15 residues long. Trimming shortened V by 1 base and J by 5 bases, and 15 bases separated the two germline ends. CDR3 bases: TGTGCCACCAGCAGAGCTGGCGGCCGTTCCAACGAGCAGTACTTC. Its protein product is CATSRAGGRSNEQYF.

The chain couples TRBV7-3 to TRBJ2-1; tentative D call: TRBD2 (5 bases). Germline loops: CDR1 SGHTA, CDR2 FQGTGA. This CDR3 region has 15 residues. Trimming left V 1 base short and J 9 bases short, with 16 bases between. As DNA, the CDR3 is TGTGCCAGCAGCTTAAGGCCGGACTTCGATTCTGAGCAGTTCTTC. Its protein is CASSLRPDFDSEQFF.

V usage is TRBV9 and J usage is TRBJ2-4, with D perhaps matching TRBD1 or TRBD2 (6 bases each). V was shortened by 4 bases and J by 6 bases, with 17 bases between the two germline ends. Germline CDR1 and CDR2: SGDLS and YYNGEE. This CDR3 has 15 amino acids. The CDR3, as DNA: TGTGCCAGCAGCCCTAGGGGGGACTCAGCAAACATTCAGTACTTC. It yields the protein CASSPRGDSANIQYF.

CDR3 in DNA: TGTGCCAGCTGGGGGGAGGACAGGGAAGTACGTGGCTACACCTTC. Protein product: CASWGEDREVRGYTF. The rearrangement joins TRBV10-3 to TRBJ1-2; 8 bases are shared with TRBD1. This CDR3 comprises 15 residues. The V gene's germline CDR1 is ENHRY and CDR2 SYGVKD. J was trimmed by 7 bases and V by 10 bases; bases with no gene match: 17.

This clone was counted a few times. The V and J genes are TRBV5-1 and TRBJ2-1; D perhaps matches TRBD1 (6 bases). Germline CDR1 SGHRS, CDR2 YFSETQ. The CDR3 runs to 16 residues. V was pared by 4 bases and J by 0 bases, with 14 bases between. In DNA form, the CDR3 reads TGCGCCAGCAGCCTCTGGACAGCGAGCTCCTACAATGAGCAGTTCTTC. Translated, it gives CASSLWTASSYNEQFF.

This CDR3 is CASRSARPEQETQYF. The CDR3 DNA is TGTGCCAGCAGAAGTGCCCGACCAGAGCAAGAGACCCAGTACTTC. This chain joins TRBV6-6 and TRBJ2-5, with D uncertain. CDR1 and CDR2 from the germline V gene are MNHNY and SVGAGI (reference sequence). V was shortened by 6 bases and J by 2 bases, with 16 bases between the two germline ends. CDR3 length equals 15 residues.

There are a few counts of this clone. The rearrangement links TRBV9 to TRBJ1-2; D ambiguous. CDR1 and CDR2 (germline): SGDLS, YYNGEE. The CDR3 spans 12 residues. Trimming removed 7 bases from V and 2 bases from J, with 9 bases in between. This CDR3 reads CASRGRNYGYTF. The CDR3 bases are TGTGCCAGCCGTGGGAGGAACTATGGCTACACCTTC.

The CDR3 DNA sequence: TGCGCCAGCAGCCAAGAAGGACCACGGCAGGGCAATCAGCCCCAGCATTTT. Translating gives CASSQEGPRQGNQPQHF. J is TRBJ1-5 and V is TRBV4-1; the D is unclear. Germline V gene lookup returns CDR1 MGHRA and CDR2 YSYEKL. This CDR3 spans 17 amino acids. V was trimmed by 0 bases and J by 2 bases, leaving 14 bases between them.

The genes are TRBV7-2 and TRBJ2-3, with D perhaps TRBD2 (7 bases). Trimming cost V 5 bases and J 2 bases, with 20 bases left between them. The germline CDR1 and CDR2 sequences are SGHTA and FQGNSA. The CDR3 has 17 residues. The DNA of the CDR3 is TGTGCCAGCAGCCGACGGGGTGAGCGGGACAACACAGATACGCAGTATTTT. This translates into CASSRRGERDNTDTQYF.

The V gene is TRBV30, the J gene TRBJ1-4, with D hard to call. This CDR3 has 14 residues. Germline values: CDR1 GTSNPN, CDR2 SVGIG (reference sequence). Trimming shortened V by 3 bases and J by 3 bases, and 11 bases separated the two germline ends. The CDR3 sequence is CAWSVGVPNEKLFF. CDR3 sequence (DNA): TGTGCCTGGAGCGTTGGGGTACCTAATGAAAAACTGTTTTTT.

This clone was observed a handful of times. The CDR3 bases are TGTGCCATCAAAACGGACAGAGCGAACGACTTTAACTATGGCTACACCTTC. It translates to CAIKTDRANDFNYGYTF. This sequence joins TRBV10-3 and TRBJ1-2; a possible D gene is TRBD1 (6 bases). Germline lookup yields CDR1 ENHRY and CDR2 SYGVKD. V lost 7 bases and J lost 1, with 22 bases in between. The CDR3 consists of 17 residues.

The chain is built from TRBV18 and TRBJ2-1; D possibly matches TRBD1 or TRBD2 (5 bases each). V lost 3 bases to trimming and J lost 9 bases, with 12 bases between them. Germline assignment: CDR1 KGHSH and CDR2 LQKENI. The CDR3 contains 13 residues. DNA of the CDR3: TGTGCCAGCTCACCGTTGGGGGATAGTGAGCAGTTCTTC. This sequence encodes CASSPLGDSEQFF.

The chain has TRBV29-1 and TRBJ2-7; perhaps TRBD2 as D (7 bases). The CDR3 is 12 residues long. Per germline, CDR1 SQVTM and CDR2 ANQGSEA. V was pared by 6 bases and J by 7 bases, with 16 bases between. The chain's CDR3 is CSVGGAGWEQYF. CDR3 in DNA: TGCAGCGTGGGGGGGGCCGGATGGGAGCAGTACTTC.

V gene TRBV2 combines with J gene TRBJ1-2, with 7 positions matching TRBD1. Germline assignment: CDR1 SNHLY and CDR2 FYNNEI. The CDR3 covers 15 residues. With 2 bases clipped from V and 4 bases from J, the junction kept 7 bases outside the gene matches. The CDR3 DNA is TGTGCCAGCAGTGAAAACCGGGACAGTTTCTATGGCTACACCTTC. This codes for CASSENRDSFYGYTF.

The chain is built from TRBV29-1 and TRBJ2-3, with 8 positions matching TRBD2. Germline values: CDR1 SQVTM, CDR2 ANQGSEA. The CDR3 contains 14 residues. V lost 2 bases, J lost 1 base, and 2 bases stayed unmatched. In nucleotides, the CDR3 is TGCAGCGTTGAAACCGGGAGGGGCACAGATACGCAGTATTTT. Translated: CSVETGRGTDTQYF.

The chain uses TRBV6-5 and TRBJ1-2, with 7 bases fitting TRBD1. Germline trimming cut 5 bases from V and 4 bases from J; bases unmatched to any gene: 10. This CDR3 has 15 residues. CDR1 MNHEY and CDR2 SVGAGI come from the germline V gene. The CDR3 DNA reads TGTGCCAGCAGTCCTACCTTGACAGGGAGCTATGGCTACACCTTC. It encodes CASSPTLTGSYGYTF.

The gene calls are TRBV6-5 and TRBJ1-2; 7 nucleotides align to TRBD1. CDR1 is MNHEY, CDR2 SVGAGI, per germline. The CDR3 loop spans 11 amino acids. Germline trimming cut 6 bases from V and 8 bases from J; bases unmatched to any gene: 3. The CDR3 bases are TGTGCCAGCAGCCCGGGACAGGGCTACACCTTC. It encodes CASSPGQGYTF.

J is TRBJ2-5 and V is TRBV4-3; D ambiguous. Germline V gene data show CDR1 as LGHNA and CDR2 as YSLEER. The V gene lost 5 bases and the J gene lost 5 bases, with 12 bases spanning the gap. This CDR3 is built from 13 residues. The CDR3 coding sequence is TGCGCCAGCAGCTCTTGGACGTTCGAGACCCAGTACTTC. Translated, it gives CASSSWTFETQYF.